Below are 18 T cell receptor beta chains sequenced from a single sample in a study of T cell responses to AZD1222 COVID-19 vaccine. Clones were read by immunoSEQ multiplex PCR, and TCRdb kept only the in-frame ones, dropping some. The table records about 130,000 clones, about 90% of them present only once. The material sequenced was peripheral blood, taken on day 0 of MenACWY control vaccination. These receptors came from an adult in good health.

This clone was counted a single time. This chain uses TRBV5-6 with TRBJ1-3; no clear D gene. This CDR3 has 17 amino acids. Per germline, CDR1 SGHDT and CDR2 YYEEEE. Trimming took 2 bases from V and 0 from J, leaving 15 bases between them. Here the CDR3 reads CASSLGIGLVSGNTIYF. In nucleotides, the CDR3 is TGTGCCAGCAGCTTAGGGATCGGGCTCGTCTCTGGAAACACCATATATTTT.

This clone is a singleton in its sample. The chain has TRBV7-2 and TRBJ1-1; D remains ambiguous. Germline CDR1 is SGHTA and CDR2 is FQGNSA. The V gene lost 4 bases and the J gene lost 5 bases, with 14 bases spanning the gap. CDR3 length: 14 amino acids. This CDR3 is CASSSFMDVTEAFF. The CDR3 bases are TGTGCCAGCAGCTCGTTCATGGACGTGACTGAAGCTTTCTTT.

V and J are TRBV10-1 and TRBJ1-1; D remains unclear. The CDR3 has 13 residues. V was shortened by 2 bases and J by 3 bases, with 7 bases between the two germline ends. The V gene's germline CDR1 is WNHNN and CDR2 SYGVQD (reference sequence). The CDR3 region has the DNA TGCGCCAGCAGTGAGGACACCTACACTGAAGCTTTCTTT. Its translation: CASSEDTYTEAFF.

This rearrangement joins TRBV18 to TRBJ2-1; 8 bases match TRBD2. The V and J ends lost 0 bases and 2 bases, in that order; junction bases with no gene match: 3. CDR3 length: 16 residues. Germline loops: CDR1 KGHSH, CDR2 LQKENI. CDR3 sequence reads: CASSPPLAGTYNEQFF. CDR3 coding DNA: TGTGCCAGCTCACCACCGTTAGCGGGGACCTACAATGAGCAGTTCTTC. Combining the CDR3 with reference TRBV18 and TRBJ2-1 gives the whole variable domain NAGVMQNPRHLVRRRGQEARLRCSPMKGHSHVYWYRQLPEEGLKFMVYLQKENIIDESGMPKERFSAEFPKEGPSILRIQQVVRGDSAAYFCASSPPLAGTYNEQFFGPGTRLTVL.

The chain recombines TRBV15 with TRBJ1-5; D is perhaps TRBD1 (6 bases). Germline V gives CDR1 LNHNV, CDR2 YYDKDF (reference sequence). This CDR3 has 16 amino acids. Between the trimmed V and J ends, which lost 0 bases and 3 bases, there was a span of 12 bases. The CDR3 here is CATSRDWGQVNQPQHF. CDR3 bases: TGTGCCACCAGCAGAGATTGGGGGCAGGTCAATCAGCCCCAGCATTTT.

The chain uses TRBV27 and TRBJ2-3, with TRBD1 matching over 7 bases. The ends lost 6 bases at V and 0 bases at J; junction bases unmatched: 6. In germline, CDR1 is MNHEY, CDR2 SMNVEV (reference sequence). This CDR3 is 15 amino acids long. The CDR3 DNA reads TGTGCCAGCAGGGTGACAGGGTCTAGCACAGATACGCAGTATTTT. As protein: CASRVTGSSTDTQYF.

This clone appeared once. The rearrangement links TRBV15 to TRBJ1-3; 7 bases line up with TRBD1. The CDR3 spans 16 residues. Germline CDR1 reads LNHNV; CDR2 reads YYDKDF (reference sequence). After removal of 0 bases from V and 8 bases from J, the junction contained 10 bases not matched to a gene. CDR3 residues: CATSRDSSSQGDTIYF. The CDR3 bases are TGTGCCACCAGCAGAGATAGTAGTTCGCAGGGGGACACCATATATTTT.

This clone was detected only once. This sequence joins TRBV25-1 and TRBJ2-1; 11 bases agree with TRBD2. The CDR3 is 14 amino acids. Germline V gene sequence: CDR1 MGHDK, CDR2 SYGVNS. V lost 5 bases to trimming and J lost 6 bases; unmatched junction nucleotides: 3. CDR3: CASSTTSGGNEQFF. Written as DNA, the CDR3 is TGTGCCAGCAGTACAACTAGCGGGGGCAATGAGCAGTTCTTC.

The V and J genes are TRBV19 and TRBJ2-3; 7 nucleotides align to TRBD1. Trimming cost V 8 bases and J 2 bases; bases outside gene matches: 4. CDR3 length: 13 amino acids. Germline assignment: CDR1 LNHDA and CDR2 SQIVND (reference sequence). Written as DNA, the CDR3 is TGTGCCAGTCGGGACAGTCCCACAGATACGCAGTATTTT. Translated: CASRDSPTDTQYF.

The genes are TRBV28 and TRBJ1-4; TRBD1 agrees at 7 bases. Germline loops: CDR1 MDHEN, CDR2 SYDVKM. The CDR3 runs 14 residues. V was clipped by 4 bases and J by 11 bases; unmatched bases: 10. CDR3 coding DNA: TGTGCCAGCAGTTATATCCAGGGGGGGAGGAAACTGTTTTTT. Translation: CASSYIQGGRKLFF.

This chain links TRBV27 with TRBJ2-2; a weak D match, TRBD1 (6 bases). V lost 0 bases and J 4 bases, leaving 15 bases between the germline ends. Germline CDR1 reads MNHEY; CDR2 reads SMNVEV (reference sequence). This CDR3 region has 17 residues. The CDR3 is CASSLSTGTMGTGELFF. The CDR3 DNA is TGTGCCAGCAGTTTATCAACAGGGACCATGGGCACCGGGGAGCTGTTTTTT.

The rearrangement uses TRBV27 and TRBJ1-5; D ambiguous. The CDR3 consists of 13 residues. The V and J ends lost 1 base and 0 bases respectively, with 1 base between them. Germline V CDR1 and CDR2: MNHEY, SMNVEV (reference sequence). This chain's CDR3 is CASSLFSNQPQHF. The CDR3 DNA follows: TGTGCCAGCAGTTTATTTAGCAATCAGCCCCAGCATTTT.

The V call is TRBV28, the J call TRBJ2-2; the D is unclear. The CDR3 is 15 residues long. Between the trimmed V and J ends, which lost 6 bases and 2 bases, there was a span of 13 bases. Germline V CDR1 and CDR2: MDHEN, SYDVKM. The CDR3 sequence: CASSTPTENTGELFF. As DNA, the CDR3 is TGTGCCAGCAGCACCCCCACAGAAAACACCGGGGAGCTGTTTTTT. Variable domain in full (rest from reference TRBV28 and TRBJ2-2): DVKVTQSSRYLVKRTGEKVFLECVQDMDHENMFWYRQDPGLGLRLIYFSYDVKMKEKGDIPEGYSVSREKKERFSLILESASTNQTSMYLCASSTPTENTGELFFGEGSRLTVL.

A single count supports this clone. This chain connects TRBV11-2 to TRBJ2-5, with D perhaps matching TRBD2 (5 bases). Germline CDR1 and CDR2: SGHAT and FQNNGV. CDR3 length equals 13 residues. Deletions cut 5 bases from V and 4 bases from J, with 11 bases between. The CDR3 DNA reads as TGTGCCAGCAGCAAGACGAGGGTAGAGACCCAGTACTTC. It specifies CASSKTRVETQYF.

V gene TRBV7-2 combines with J gene TRBJ1-6; D is unclear. The germline V and J ends were trimmed by 0 bases and 5 bases, with 8 bases remaining between them. Germline-derived CDR1 and CDR2 are SGHTA and FQGNSA. The CDR3 is made up of 15 amino acids. The CDR3 region is CASSLAGRNNSPLHF. In nucleotides, the CDR3 is TGTGCCAGCAGCTTAGCGGGCAGGAATAATTCACCCCTCCACTTT.

The CDR3 bases are TGTGCCAGCAGCCCTACAAGTTCCTCGAATTCACCCCTCCACTTT. Translated, it gives CASSPTSSSNSPLHF. The chain is built from TRBV3-1 (or the pseudogene TRBV3-2) and TRBJ1-6; D unresolved. Germline CDR1 is LGHDT and CDR2 is YNNKEL (reference sequence). The V end lost 4 bases, the J end lost 7 bases, and 14 bases lay between the germline ends. The CDR3 has 15 amino acids.

This rearrangement joins TRBV7-3 to TRBJ2-1; TRBD2 matches 13 bases. Trimming took 0 bases from V and 6 from J; bases not matched to a gene: 5. Germline CDR1 is SGHTA and CDR2 is FQGTGA. The CDR3 sequence is 17 residues long. The CDR3 DNA sequence: TGTGCCAGCAGCTTAACGTCCGGACTAGCGGGAGTCAATGAGCAGTTCTTC. Its protein is CASSLTSGLAGVNEQFF.

The J gene is TRBJ2-5, the V gene TRBV21-1. TRBV21-1 is noted as a pseudogene. This CDR3 contains 14 residues. The CDR3 is CASSEKGTGETQYF. DNA for the CDR3: TGTGCCAGCAGCGAAAAGGGGACCGGAGAGACCCAGTACTTC.